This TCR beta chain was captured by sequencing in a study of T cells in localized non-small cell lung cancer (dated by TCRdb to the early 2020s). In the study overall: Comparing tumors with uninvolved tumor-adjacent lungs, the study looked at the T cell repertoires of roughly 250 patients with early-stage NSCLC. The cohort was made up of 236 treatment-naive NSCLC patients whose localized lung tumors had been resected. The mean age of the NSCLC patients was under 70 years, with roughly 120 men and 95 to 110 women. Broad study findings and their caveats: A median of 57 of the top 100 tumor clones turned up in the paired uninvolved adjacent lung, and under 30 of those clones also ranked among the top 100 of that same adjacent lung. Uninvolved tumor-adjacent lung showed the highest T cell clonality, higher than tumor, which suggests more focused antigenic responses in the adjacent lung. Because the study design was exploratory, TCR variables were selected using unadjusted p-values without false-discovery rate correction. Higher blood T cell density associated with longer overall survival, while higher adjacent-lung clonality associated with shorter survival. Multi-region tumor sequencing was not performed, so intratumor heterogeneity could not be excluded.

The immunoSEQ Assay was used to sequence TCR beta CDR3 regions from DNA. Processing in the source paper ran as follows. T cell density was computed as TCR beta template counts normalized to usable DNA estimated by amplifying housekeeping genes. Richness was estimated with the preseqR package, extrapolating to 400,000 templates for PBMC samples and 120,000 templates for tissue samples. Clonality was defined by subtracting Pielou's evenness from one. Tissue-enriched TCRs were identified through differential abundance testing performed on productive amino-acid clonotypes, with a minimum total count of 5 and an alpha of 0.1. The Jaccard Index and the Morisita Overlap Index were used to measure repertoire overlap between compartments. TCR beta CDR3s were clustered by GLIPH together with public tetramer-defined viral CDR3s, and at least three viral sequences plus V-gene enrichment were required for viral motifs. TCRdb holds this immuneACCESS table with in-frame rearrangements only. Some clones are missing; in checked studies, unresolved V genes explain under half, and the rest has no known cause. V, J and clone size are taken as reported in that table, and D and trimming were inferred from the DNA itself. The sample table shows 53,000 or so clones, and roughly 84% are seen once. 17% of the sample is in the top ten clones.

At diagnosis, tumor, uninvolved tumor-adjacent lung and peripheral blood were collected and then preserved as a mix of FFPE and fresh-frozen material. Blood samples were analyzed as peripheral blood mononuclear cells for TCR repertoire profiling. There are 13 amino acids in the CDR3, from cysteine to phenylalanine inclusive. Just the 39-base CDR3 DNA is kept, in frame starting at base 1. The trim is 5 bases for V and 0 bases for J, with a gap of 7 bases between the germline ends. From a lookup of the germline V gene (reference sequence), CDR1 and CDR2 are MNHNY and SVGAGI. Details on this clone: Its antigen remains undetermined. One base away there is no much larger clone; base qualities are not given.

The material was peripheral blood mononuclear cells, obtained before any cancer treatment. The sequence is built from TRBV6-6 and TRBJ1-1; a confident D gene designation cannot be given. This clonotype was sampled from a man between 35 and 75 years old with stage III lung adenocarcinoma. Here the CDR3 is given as CASSPALNTEAFF. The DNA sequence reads TGTGCCAGCAGTCCCGCCTTGAACACTGAAGCTTTCTTT.